This T cell receptor (beta chain) was recovered during a study of Graves' ophthalmopathy and Graves' hyperthyroidism. Germline CDR1 reads MDHEN; CDR2 reads SYDVKM. J lost 7 bases, V lost 2 bases, and 10 bases had no gene match. The CDR3 has 15 residues. The study amplified TCR beta CDR3 regions using RNA transcripts. Investigators did first-round RT-PCR with HTBI primers, then second-round multiplex PCR. TCRdb re-analysed the multiplex PCR reads in MiXCR, keeping a single row per CDR3 protein. There are some 240,000 distinct CDR3 sequences in the sample; roughly 50% occur only once, and about 45% lies in the top ten. In this cohort, patients with other autoimmune diseases, uncontrolled infections, pregnancy or lactation were excluded. The PBMCs used were ones drawn from approximately 10 ml of fresh peripheral blood.

Sequencing was carried out using peripheral blood. The V gene is TRBV28, the J gene TRBJ2-7; 8 bases agree with TRBD2. The clonotype comes from an adult man with Graves' ophthalmopathy. CDR3 sequence reads: CASSLGGRTAWEQYF. In DNA, the CDR3 is TGTGCCAGCAGTTTAGGCGGGAGGACTGCCTGGGAGCAGTACTTC.